This T cell receptor beta chain derives from a study of blood T cell repertoires in COVID-19 (dated by TCRdb to the early 2020s). Background for the entire study: The collaborator samples originated in the United States, Italy and Spain and spanned the acute and convalescent phases of COVID-19. Where available, HLA class I and class II types were obtained from metadata supplied by the sample provider rather than from assay-based typing. Samples came from the ongoing ImmuneRACE study (first 160 participants) plus 1,254 subjects from 6 global collaborators. The repertoires were released in a freely available public database intended as a resource for research on the immune response to SARS-CoV-2. Subjects who had been exposed to COVID-19, were actively infected with it, or had recovered from it provided the deeply sampled blood TCRbeta repertoires that made up the dataset. The sample metadata nearly always contained a de-identified subject ID, COVID-19 status, age in years and sex. The material from the prospective study consisted of cDNA or gDNA derived from T cells, B-cell-depleted T cells, or PBMCs. The full study reports these points: The quantity of clinical and demographic metadata differed by source and by participant and was supplied without curation.

About this clone itself: Its antigen is still unknown. No clone much larger than this one lies a single base away; base qualities are absent.

Each collaborating institution followed its own protocols to collect whole blood in K2EDTA tubes. For TCRbeta analysis, collaborators shipped samples as frozen whole blood, isolated PBMCs, or DNA extracted from either of those sample types. The germline V gene encodes CDR1 MNHEY and CDR2 SMNVEV (reference sequence). Including the terminal cysteine and phenylalanine, the CDR3 comprises 15 residues. Just CDR3 DNA is preserved here, 45 bases in frame from base 1. Clipping removes 0 bases from V and 0 bases from J, with 2 as the unmatched junction base count. TCRbeta CDR3 regions were amplified from genomic DNA using the immunoSEQ Assay, a bias-controlled multiplex PCR. On the authors' methods: Nucleated cell counts per sample were estimated from amplification of reference gene primers within the assay. To quantify the absolute abundance of each unique TCRbeta CDR3 rearrangement, sequence reads were collapsed and filtered. For each sample, productive Simpson clonality was calculated by taking the square root of Simpson's diversity index across productive rearrangements. In its TCRdb copy, this immuneACCESS table keeps in-frame sequences only and misses some clones. Where compared with another copy, unresolved V genes explain less than half of these, and the others have no known cause. D and trimming come from the DNA, and the V and J calls and clone size come from that table. The sample has fewer than 300,000 clones on record, 70% to 90% of them singletons. In total, the top ten clones hold 4% to 6% of the sample.

Sequenced sample: peripheral blood. The chain joins TRBV27 to TRBJ2-7; TRBD2 matches 7 bases in the middle. The receptor's source is a middle-aged man with active or convalescent COVID-19. The CDR3 is CASSLSGEGSYEQYF. The DNA sequence reads TGTGCCAGCAGTTTATCCGGGGAGGGCTCCTACGAGCAGTACTTC.